These 6 T cell receptor beta chains originate from one sample sequenced in a study of shared clonotypes between healthy human individuals. The data were produced by immunoSEQ multiplex PCR, yet TCRdb's version contains in-frame clones alone and is incomplete. Among under 650,000 clones listed, less than 96% were seen once. Sequenced: naive CD4+ T cells sorted from blood. The sample's subset: CD45RA+ positively selected. The receptors derive from a woman aged 25 to 45 in good health.

The chain carries TRBV2 and TRBJ2-3; 15 bases agree with TRBD2. The CDR3 extends over 17 amino acids. V shed 10 bases and J 3 bases; nucleotides not matched to a gene: 11. In germline, CDR1 is SNHLY, CDR2 FYNNEI. CDR3 residues: CATSGWGLAGGTDTQYF. The CDR3 nucleotides read TGTGCCACCTCTGGATGGGGACTAGCGGGAGGAACAGATACGCAGTATTTT.

The chain recombines TRBV7-6 with TRBJ1-3, with no clear D. Germline lookup yields CDR1 SGHVS and CDR2 FNYEAQ. This CDR3 has 16 amino acids. Trimming took 1 base from V and 2 from J, leaving 12 bases between them. The CDR3 sequence: CASSLEQSLPGNTIYF. Written as DNA, the CDR3 is TGTGCCAGCAGCTTAGAACAGTCGCTCCCTGGAAACACCATATATTTT. Full variable domain (outside the CDR3, taken from reference TRBV7-6 and TRBJ1-3): GAGVSQSPRYKVTKRGQDVALRCDPISGHVSLYWYRQALGQGPEFLTYFNYEAQQDKSGLPNDRFSAERPEGSISTLTIQRTEQRDSAMYRCASSLEQSLPGNTIYFGEGSWLTVV.

The chain joins TRBV2 to TRBJ2-1; 14 bases fit TRBD2. After removal of 6 bases from V and 8 bases from J, the junction contained 3 bases not matched to a gene. The CDR3 runs to 14 residues. Germline V CDR1 and CDR2: SNHLY, FYNNEI. The CDR3 DNA follows: TGTGCCAGCAGAGAGGGACTAGCGGGAGATGAGCAGTTCTTC. It translates to CASREGLAGDEQFF.

This clone has only one observation. The rearrangement links TRBV5-4 to TRBJ1-2; a possible D gene is TRBD1 (6 bases). The CDR3 runs to 14 residues. V lost 4 bases, J lost 1 base, and 11 bases lay in between. Germline values: CDR1 SGHNT, CDR2 YYREEE (reference sequence). For the CDR3, the DNA is TGTGCCAGCAGCATCCCGGACAGTAACTATGGCTACACCTTC. This translates into CASSIPDSNYGYTF. Combining the CDR3 with reference TRBV5-4 and TRBJ1-2 gives the whole variable domain ETGVTQSPTHLIKTRGQQVTLRCSSQSGHNTVSWYQQALGQGPQFIFQYYREEENGRGNFPPRFSGLQFPNYSSELNVNALELDDSALYLCASSIPDSNYGYTFGSGTRLTVV.

The CDR3: CASSATSGPLGELFF. DNA for the CDR3: TGTGCCAGCAGTGCCACTAGCGGGCCCCTCGGGGAGCTGTTTTTT. The chain has TRBV6-4 and TRBJ2-2, with TRBD2 identical over 9 bases. This CDR3 is built from 15 residues. The J segment lost 7 bases and the V segment lost 4 bases, leaving 7 bases of the junction unmatched. In germline, CDR1 is MRHNA, CDR2 SNTAGT.

V is TRBV7-2 and J is TRBJ2-2; D is perhaps TRBD1 or TRBD2 (5 bases each). CDR3 length: 17 amino acids. In germline, CDR1 is SGHTA, CDR2 FQGNSA. Trimming shortened V by 2 bases and J by 6 bases, and 19 bases separated the two germline ends. CDR3 sequence: CASSLRHPGRDAGELFF. CDR3 DNA sequence: TGTGCCAGCAGCTTACGACACCCGGGACGGGACGCCGGGGAGCTGTTTTTT.